These T cell receptor beta chains were read from a single sample in a study of CD8 T cells in ankylosing spondylitis. TCRdb reprocessed the 5' RACE reads via MiXCR and lists one record per CDR3 protein. The table shows approximately 400,000 distinct CDR3 sequences, with 20% to 30% occurring only once. The sample consisted of blood, either unsorted or a sorted T cell fraction (not recorded which). The receptors were gathered from a male donor with ankylosing spondylitis. The CDR3 runs from the conserved cysteine through the conserved F or W. Each record gives: clone size, D gene, J gene, V gene, CDR3 length, CDR3 DNA, CDR3 protein. The D gene is left open where the match is weak. The listing skips clone size in some rows; elsewhere it reads once, few, many or a size class.

>-|-|TRBJ1-1|TRBV20-1|14
TGCAGTGCACCCGAGGGGGGGAGGGTTACTGAAGCTTTCTTT
CSAPEGGRVTEAFF
>-|TRBD1|TRBJ1-1|TRBV5-8|13
TGTGCCAGCAGCTGGGACAGCGGTGCTGAAGCTTTCTTT
CASSWDSGAEAFF
>-|-|TRBJ1-4|TRBV7-9|14
TGTGCCAGCAGCTCCCCCGGGATCGGTGAAAAACTGTTTTTT
CASSSPGIGEKLFF
>-|-|TRBJ2-7|TRBV5-1|14
TGCGCCAGCAGCTTGGACGGGAAGGACTACGAGCAGTACTTC
CASSLDGKDYEQYF
>-|-|TRBJ2-5|TRBV20-1|13
TGCAGTGCTAGGCGGGAAGGGTTGGAGACCCAGTACTTC
CSARREGLETQYF
>once|-|TRBJ2-1|TRBV20-1|15
TGCAGTGCTAGAGGTCCTGGACTGTCCTACAATGAGCAGTTCTTC
CSARGPGLSYNEQFF
>few|TRBD2|TRBJ2-3|TRBV3-1|14
TGTGCCAGCAGCCAAGGGGCGGGAGGGGATACGCAGTATTTT
CASSQGAGGDTQYF
>few|TRBD1|TRBJ1-1|TRBV29-1|13
TGCAGCGTTGGGGACAGGTTGAACACTGAAGCTTTCTTT
CSVGDRLNTEAFF
>-|-|TRBJ1-2|TRBV20-1|13
TGCAGTGCCCGCCGTAATCTTGACTATGGCTACACCTTC
CSARRNLDYGYTF
>-|-|TRBJ2-3|TRBV7-8|15
TGTGCCAGCAGCTTATCCCCCATGGAGGCAGATACGCAGTATTTT
CASSLSPMEADTQYF
>-|TRBD2|TRBJ2-1|TRBV9|16
TGTGCCAGCAGCGTAGCTTCTAGCGGGAGTGGCAATGAGCAGTTCTTC
CASSVASSGSGNEQFF
>-|TRBD1|TRBJ1-2|TRBV5-5|14
TGTGCCAGCAGCCGAGGACAGGAGCTATATGGCTACACCTTC
CASSRGQELYGYTF
>-|-|TRBJ2-5|TRBV29-1|12
TGCAGCGTTGTTGCGGCGGGAGAGACCCAGTACTTC
CSVVAAGETQYF
>-|-|TRBJ2-5|TRBV10-3|13
TGTGCCATCAGCTCCGTAGCATTAGAGACCCAGTACTTC
CAISSVALETQYF
>-|-|TRBJ2-3|TRBV5-1|14
TGCTCCAGCAAGTCCTCGTGGGGCACAGATACGCAGTATTTT
CSSKSSWGTDTQYF
>-|-|TRBJ1-2|TRBV7-9|13
TGTGCCAGCAGGCCATCGGGGAGTCAAGGCTACACCTTC
CASRPSGSQGYTF
>few|-|TRBJ2-1|TRBV24-1|15
TGTGCCACCAGTGGTAGGACAGACTTTGGGAGCGAGCAGTTCTTC
CATSGRTDFGSEQFF
>few|-|TRBJ1-5|TRBV6-2/TRBV6-3|17
TGTGCCAGCAGTTACCTCGGCACCGGGGGGGACAATCAGCCCCAGCATTTT
CASSYLGTGGDNQPQHF
>few|-|TRBJ2-4|TRBV24-1|14
TGTGCCACCAGTGGGGGCAGGGGTGAAAACATTCAGTACTTC
CATSGGRGENIQYF
>few|-|TRBJ1-5|TRBV7-9|15
TGTGCCAGCAGCTTAGCAGGGGTAATCAATCAGCCCCAGCATTTT
CASSLAGVINQPQHF
>few|TRBD1|TRBJ1-4|TRBV29-1|15
TGCAGCGTTCTCCCGGGGGGACAGCAAAATGAAAAACTGTTTTTT
CSVLPGGQQNEKLFF
>few|TRBD2|TRBJ2-2|TRBV20-1|15
TGCAGTGCTAGAGATGGCGCGGGAGTGACCGGGGAGCTGTTTTTT
CSARDGAGVTGELFF
>few|TRBD1|TRBJ1-2|TRBV24-1|16
TGTGCCACCAGTGATTGGACGCCGGGACAGGGGGATGGCTACACCTTC
CATSDWTPGQGDGYTF
>-|-|TRBJ2-7|TRBV29-1|13
TGCAGCGTTGGAGGGAGGCAGGTATACGAGCAGTACTTC
CSVGGRQVYEQYF
>-|-|TRBJ1-1|TRBV7-9|14
TGTGCCAGCAGCTTCGAGGGTCGCAACACTGAAGCTTTCTTT
CASSFEGRNTEAFF
>-|TRBD1|TRBJ1-6|TRBV3-1|13
TGTGCCAGCACACCGGGACAGGGTTTGCCCCTCCACTTT
CASTPGQGLPLHF
>few|TRBD2|TRBJ2-3|TRBV11-1|19
TGTGCCAGCAGCTCTGGACTAGCGGGGGGAACCCCACTCACAGATACGCAGTATTTT
CASSSGLAGGTPLTDTQYF
>-|-|TRBJ2-7|TRBV5-1|15
TGCGCCAGCAGCTTTACAGATTCCCCGTCCTACGAGCAGTACTTC
CASSFTDSPSYEQYF
>-|TRBD2|TRBJ2-7|TRBV7-6|15
TGTGCCAGCAGCATTACTAGCGGCCAAGCCTACGAGCAGTACTTC
CASSITSGQAYEQYF
>few|-|TRBJ2-3|TRBV12-3/TRBV12-4|14
TGTGCCAGCGCCAGGGGCGGGAGCACAGATACGCAGTATTTT
CASARGGSTDTQYF
>few|-|TRBJ2-3|TRBV24-1|16
TGTGCCACCAGTGATTTGCCGGGCCTCGGCACAGATACGCAGTATTTT
CATSDLPGLGTDTQYF
>few|-|TRBJ2-3|TRBV20-1|15
TGCAGTGCTAGAGATAAATCCGGGGAATGGGGTACGCAGTATTTT
CSARDKSGEWGTQYF
>-|TRBD2|TRBJ2-2|TRBV10-3|16
TGTGCCATCACTGGGACTAGCGGGCCGAACACCGGGGAGCTGTTTTTT
CAITGTSGPNTGELFF
>-|-|TRBJ2-5|TRBV24-1|15
TGTGCCACCAGTGAGCCCTCGGGGGGCCGAGGGACCCAGTACTTC
CATSEPSGGRGTQYF
>many|TRBD2|TRBJ2-2|TRBV7-2|16
TGTGCCAGCAGCCGCCGGGGTAGCGGGAGTTCCGGGGAGCTGTTTTTT
CASSRRGSGSSGELFF
>-|TRBD2|TRBJ2-1|TRBV7-9|16
TGTGCCAGCAGCTTCCGAAGCGGGAGCTCCTACAATGAGCAGTTCTTC
CASSFRSGSSYNEQFF
>few|TRBD2|TRBJ2-1|TRBV10-3|16
TGTGCCACCTCCGGCCTAGCGGGAGATTCCTACAATGAGCAGTTCTTC
CATSGLAGDSYNEQFF
>few|TRBD2|TRBJ2-5|TRBV9|13
TGTGCCAGCAGCGGTAGCGGGAAAGAGACCCAGTACTTC
CASSGSGKETQYF
>few|TRBD1|TRBJ2-5|TRBV20-1|14
TGCAGTGCTTATCCGGGGACAGGGAAAGAGACCCAGTACTTC
CSAYPGTGKETQYF
>-|-|TRBJ2-5|TRBV27|13
TGTGCCAGCAGTTTACTTCCCGGGGAGACCCAGTACTTC
CASSLLPGETQYF
>-|-|TRBJ1-1|TRBV5-6|16
TGTGCCAGCAGCGGTTACCGGGTAACAGGGAAAGGTGAAGCTTTCTTT
CASSGYRVTGKGEAFF
>few|-|TRBJ1-3|TRBV27|15
TGTGCCAGCAGTTTGCAGACAGGTCCTGGAAACACCATATATTTT
CASSLQTGPGNTIYF
>-|TRBD1|TRBJ2-7|TRBV6-4|14
TGTGCCAGCGCTACAGAGGGACAGGCTGGCGAGCAGTACTTC
CASATEGQAGEQYF
>few|-|TRBJ1-4|TRBV11-2|18
TGTGCCAGCAGCTCCTACCCTAGTGCCAATGAGGCTAATGAAAAACTGTTTTTT
CASSSYPSANEANEKLFF
>-|-|TRBJ2-5|TRBV5-1|16
TGCGCCAGCAGCCCGCGCGGATTAAGGGCCAGAGAGACCCAGTACTTC
CASSPRGLRARETQYF
>-|TRBD2|TRBJ2-2|TRBV5-1|15
TGCGCCAGCAGCCTCACTAGCGGGTATACCGGGGAGCTGTTTTTT
CASSLTSGYTGELFF
>many|TRBD1|TRBJ1-4|TRBV20-1|13
TGCAGTGCCACAACAGGGGTTAGTGAAAAACTGTTTTTT
CSATTGVSEKLFF
>-|-|TRBJ1-1|TRBV6-4|14
TGTGCCAGCAGTGAATCAGGGGCGCGTACTGAAGCTTTCTTT
CASSESGARTEAFF
>few|TRBD1|TRBJ1-2|TRBV4-2|16
TGTGCCAGCAGCCAAGACCCGGACAGGGGGCGATATGGCTACACCTTC
CASSQDPDRGRYGYTF
>-|-|TRBJ1-6|TRBV20-1|14
TGCAGTGCTAGTCGGGGTCTACCCGGTTCACCCCTCCACTTT
CSASRGLPGSPLHF
>-|TRBD2|TRBJ2-5|TRBV13|18
TGTGCCAGCAGCCTACGGACTAGCGGGAGGGGGTTCCAAGAGACCCAGTACTTC
CASSLRTSGRGFQETQYF
>many|-|TRBJ2-1|TRBV11-2|16
TGTGCCAGCAGCTTAGGTGGGGAGGGGGCTTACAATGAGCAGTTCTTC
CASSLGGEGAYNEQFF
>-|-|TRBJ2-7|TRBV12-3/TRBV12-4|13
TGTGCCAGCAGTTTGGGCACTCCCTACGAGCAGTACTTC
CASSLGTPYEQYF
>few|-|TRBJ1-2|TRBV5-1|13
TGCGCCAGCAGCTTGGGGGCTTTTTATGGCTACACCTTC
CASSLGAFYGYTF
>few|TRBD1|TRBJ1-4|TRBV6-1|15
TGTGCCAGCAAGAAAGGGACAGCGGTTTATGAAAAACTGTTTTTT
CASKKGTAVYEKLFF